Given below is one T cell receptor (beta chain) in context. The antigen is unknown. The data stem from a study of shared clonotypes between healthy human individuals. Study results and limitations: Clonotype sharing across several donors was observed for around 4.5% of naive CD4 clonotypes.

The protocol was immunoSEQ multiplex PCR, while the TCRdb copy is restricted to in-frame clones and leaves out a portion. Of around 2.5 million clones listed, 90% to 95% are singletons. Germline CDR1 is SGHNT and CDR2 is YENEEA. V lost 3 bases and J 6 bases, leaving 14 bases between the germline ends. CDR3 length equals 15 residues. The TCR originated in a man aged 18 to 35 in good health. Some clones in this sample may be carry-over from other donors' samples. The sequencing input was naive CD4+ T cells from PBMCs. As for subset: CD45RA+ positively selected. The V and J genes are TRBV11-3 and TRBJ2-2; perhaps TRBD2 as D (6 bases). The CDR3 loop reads CASSFSRDVSGELFF. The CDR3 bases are TGTGCCAGCAGCTTCTCGCGGGATGTTTCCGGGGAGCTGTTTTTT.